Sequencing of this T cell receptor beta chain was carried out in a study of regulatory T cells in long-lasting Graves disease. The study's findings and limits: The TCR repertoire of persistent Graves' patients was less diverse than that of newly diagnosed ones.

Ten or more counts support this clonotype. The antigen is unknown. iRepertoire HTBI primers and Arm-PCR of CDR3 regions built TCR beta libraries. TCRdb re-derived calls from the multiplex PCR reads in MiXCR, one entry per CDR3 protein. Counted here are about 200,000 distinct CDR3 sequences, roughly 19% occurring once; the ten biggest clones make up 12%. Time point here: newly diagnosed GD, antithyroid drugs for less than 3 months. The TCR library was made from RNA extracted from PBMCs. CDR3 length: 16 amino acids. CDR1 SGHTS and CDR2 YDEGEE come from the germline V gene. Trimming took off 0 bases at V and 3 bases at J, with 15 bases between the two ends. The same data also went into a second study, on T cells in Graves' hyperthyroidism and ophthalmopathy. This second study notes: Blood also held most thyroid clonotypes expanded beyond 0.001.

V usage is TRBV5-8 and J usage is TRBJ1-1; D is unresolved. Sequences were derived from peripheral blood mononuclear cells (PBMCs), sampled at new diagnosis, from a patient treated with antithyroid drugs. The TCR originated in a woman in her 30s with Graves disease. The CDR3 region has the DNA TGTGCCAGCAGCTTGGGGCAGAACTTCCTATACACTGAAGCTTTCTTT. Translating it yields CASSLGQNFLYTEAFF.